This T cell receptor (beta chain) is drawn from a study of long-term antiretroviral therapy in people with HIV. In germline, CDR1 is MNHNY, CDR2 SVGAGI (reference sequence). The CDR3 totals 15 residues. The V and J ends lost 6 bases and 4 bases respectively, with 16 bases between them. Assay version v3.0 of immunoSEQ was used, and it was run at survey level. TCRdb's copy holds only in-frame clones and misses some; the assay was immunoSEQ multiplex PCR. The sample lists approximately 36,000 clones; over 75% were seen once. The sequenced sample was unsorted PBMCs, obtained 0.6 years after starting antiretroviral therapy. The V gene is TRBV6-6, the J gene TRBJ2-1, with D possibly matching TRBD2 (6 bases). This receptor was identified in a man in his late teens or twenties with HIV. The CDR3 DNA sequence: TGTGCCAGCAGCGTCGCTAGCGAAAGATACAATGAGCAGTTCTTC. Residues: CASSVASERYNEQFF.